This T cell receptor beta chain stems from a study of blood T cell repertoires in COVID-19. Participants were placed into cohorts based on the clinical history they reported. This CDR3 is 12 amino acids long. V lost 3 bases to trimming and J lost 5 bases, with 7 bases between them. Germline V gene lookup returns CDR1 MNHNS and CDR2 SASEGT. TCRdb's table, derived via immunoSEQ multiplex PCR, lists solely in-frame clones and lacks some. Among under 500,000 clones listed, approximately 92% were seen once. The chain employs TRBV6-1 and TRBJ1-1; unclear D gene. This clonotype was sampled from a man in his thirties or forties who had recovered from COVID-19. Input material: PBMCs or T cells enriched from blood (not recorded which). CDR3 nucleotide sequence: TGTGCCAGCAGTGACGCCCTAACTGAAGCTTTCTTT. Amino acid sequence: CASSDALTEAFF.